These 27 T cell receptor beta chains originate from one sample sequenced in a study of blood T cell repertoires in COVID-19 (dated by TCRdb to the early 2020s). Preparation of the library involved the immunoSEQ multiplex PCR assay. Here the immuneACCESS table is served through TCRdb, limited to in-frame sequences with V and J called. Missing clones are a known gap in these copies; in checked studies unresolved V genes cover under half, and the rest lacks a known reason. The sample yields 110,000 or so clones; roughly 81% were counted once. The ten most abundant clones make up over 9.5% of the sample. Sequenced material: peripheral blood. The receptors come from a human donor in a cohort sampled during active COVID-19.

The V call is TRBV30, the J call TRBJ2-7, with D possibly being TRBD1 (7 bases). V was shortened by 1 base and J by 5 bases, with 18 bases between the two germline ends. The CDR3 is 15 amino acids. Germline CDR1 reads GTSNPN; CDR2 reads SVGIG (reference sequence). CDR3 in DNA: TGTGCCTGGAGTGCCCAAGCAGGGGGGCTCGACGAGCAGTACTTC. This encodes CAWSAQAGGLDEQYF.

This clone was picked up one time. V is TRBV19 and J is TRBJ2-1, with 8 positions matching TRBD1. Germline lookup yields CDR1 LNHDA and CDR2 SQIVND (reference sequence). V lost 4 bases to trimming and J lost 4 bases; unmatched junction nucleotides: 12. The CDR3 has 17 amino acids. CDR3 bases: TGTGCCAGTAGTAGTTGGGACAGGCCAAATCTATACAATGAGCAGTTCTTC. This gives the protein CASSSWDRPNLYNEQFF.

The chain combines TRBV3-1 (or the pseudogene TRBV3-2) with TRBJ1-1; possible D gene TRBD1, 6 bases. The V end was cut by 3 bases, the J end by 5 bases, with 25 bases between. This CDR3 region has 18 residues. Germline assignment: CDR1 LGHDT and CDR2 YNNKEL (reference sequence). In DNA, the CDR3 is TGTGCCAGCAGCCAGGCTAAGGGGGGCGGGGGGCGTCGGACTGAAGCTTTCTTT. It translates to CASSQAKGGGGRRTEAFF.

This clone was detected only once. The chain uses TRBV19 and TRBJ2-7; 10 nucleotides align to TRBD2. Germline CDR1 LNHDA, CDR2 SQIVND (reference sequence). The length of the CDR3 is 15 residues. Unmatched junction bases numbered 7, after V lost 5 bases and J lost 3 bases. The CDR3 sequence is CASSPWASGSYEQYF. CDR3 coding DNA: TGTGCCAGTAGTCCCTGGGCTAGCGGGAGCTACGAGCAGTACTTC.

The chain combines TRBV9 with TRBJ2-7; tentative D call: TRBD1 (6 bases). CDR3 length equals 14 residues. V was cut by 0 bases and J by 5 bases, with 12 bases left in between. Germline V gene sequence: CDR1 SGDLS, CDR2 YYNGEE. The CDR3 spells CASSVGGGRDEQYF. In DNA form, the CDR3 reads TGTGCCAGCAGCGTAGGAGGGGGTAGGGACGAGCAGTACTTC.

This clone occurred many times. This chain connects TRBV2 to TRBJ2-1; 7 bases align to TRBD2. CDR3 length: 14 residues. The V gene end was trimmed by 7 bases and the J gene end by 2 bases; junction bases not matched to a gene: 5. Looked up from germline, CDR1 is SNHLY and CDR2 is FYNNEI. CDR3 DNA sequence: TGTGCCAGCACACAGCGGGATCCCTACAATGAGCAGTTCTTC. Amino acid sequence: CASTQRDPYNEQFF.

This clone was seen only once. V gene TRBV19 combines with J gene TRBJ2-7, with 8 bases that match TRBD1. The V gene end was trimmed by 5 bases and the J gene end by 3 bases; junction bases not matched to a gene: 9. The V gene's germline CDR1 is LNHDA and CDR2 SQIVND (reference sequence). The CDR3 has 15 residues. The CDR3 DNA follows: TGTGCCAGTAGTGTCGGGTTGGGACAGGTCTACGAGCAGTACTTC. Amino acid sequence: CASSVGLGQVYEQYF.

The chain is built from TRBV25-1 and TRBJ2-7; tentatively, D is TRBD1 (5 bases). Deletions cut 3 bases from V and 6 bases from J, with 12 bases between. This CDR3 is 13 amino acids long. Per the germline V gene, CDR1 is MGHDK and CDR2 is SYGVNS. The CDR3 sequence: CASSDVRGLEQYF. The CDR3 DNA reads TGTGCCAGCAGTGACGTTAGGGGCCTCGAGCAGTACTTC.

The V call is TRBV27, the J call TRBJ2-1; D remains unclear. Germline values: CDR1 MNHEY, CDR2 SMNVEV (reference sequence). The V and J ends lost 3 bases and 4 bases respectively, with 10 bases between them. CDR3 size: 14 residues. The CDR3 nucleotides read TGTGCCAGCAGTTTTGGTCAGATTTACAATGAGCAGTTCTTC. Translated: CASSFGQIYNEQFF.

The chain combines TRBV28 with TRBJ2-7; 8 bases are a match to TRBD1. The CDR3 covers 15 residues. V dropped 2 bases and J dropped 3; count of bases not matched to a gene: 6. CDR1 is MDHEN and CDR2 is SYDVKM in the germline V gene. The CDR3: CASSLASTGDYEQYF. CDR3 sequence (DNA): TGTGCCAGCAGTTTAGCGTCGACAGGGGACTACGAGCAGTACTTC.

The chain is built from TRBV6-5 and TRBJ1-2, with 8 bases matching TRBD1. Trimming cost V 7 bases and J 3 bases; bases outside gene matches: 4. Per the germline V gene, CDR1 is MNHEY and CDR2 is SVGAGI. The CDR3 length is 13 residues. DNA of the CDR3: TGTGCCAGCAACCCGGACAGGGACTATGGCTACACCTTC. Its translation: CASNPDRDYGYTF.

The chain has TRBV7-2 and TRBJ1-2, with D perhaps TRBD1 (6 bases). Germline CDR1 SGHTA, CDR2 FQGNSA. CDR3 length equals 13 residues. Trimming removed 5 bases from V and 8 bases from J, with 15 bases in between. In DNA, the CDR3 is TGTGCCAGCAGCCCTCCAGGGGCTCGAGGCTACACCTTC. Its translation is CASSPPGARGYTF.

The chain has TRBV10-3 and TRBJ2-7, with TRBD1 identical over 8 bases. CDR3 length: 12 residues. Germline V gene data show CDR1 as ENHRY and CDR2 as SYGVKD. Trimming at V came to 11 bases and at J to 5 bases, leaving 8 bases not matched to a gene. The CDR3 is CASGTGRNEQYF. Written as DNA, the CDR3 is TGTGCCTCGGGGACAGGTCGAAACGAGCAGTACTTC.

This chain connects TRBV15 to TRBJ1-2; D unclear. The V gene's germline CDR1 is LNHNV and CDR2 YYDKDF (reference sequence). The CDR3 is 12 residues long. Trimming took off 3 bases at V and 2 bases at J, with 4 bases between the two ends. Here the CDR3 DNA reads TGTGCCACCAGCAGCCTGAACTATGGCTACACCTTC. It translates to CATSSLNYGYTF.

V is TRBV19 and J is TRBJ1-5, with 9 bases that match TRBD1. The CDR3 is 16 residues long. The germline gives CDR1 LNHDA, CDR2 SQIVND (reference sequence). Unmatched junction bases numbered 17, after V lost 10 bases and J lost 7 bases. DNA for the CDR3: TGTGCCACTTACGAGACCGGGACAGGGTTGCAACAGCCCCAGCATTTT. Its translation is CATYETGTGLQQPQHF.

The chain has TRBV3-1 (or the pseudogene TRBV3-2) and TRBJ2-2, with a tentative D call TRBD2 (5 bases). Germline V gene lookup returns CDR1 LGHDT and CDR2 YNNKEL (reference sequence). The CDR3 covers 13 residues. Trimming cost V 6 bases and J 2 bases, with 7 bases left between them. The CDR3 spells CASRGVNTGELFF. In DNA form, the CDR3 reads TGTGCCAGCAGGGGAGTAAACACCGGGGAGCTGTTTTTT.

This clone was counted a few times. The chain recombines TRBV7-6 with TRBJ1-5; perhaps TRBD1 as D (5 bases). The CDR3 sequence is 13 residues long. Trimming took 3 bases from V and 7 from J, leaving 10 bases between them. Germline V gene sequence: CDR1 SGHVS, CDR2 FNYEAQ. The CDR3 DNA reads TGTGCCAGCAGCTTTACCCAGGGACAGCCCCAGCATTTT. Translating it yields CASSFTQGQPQHF.

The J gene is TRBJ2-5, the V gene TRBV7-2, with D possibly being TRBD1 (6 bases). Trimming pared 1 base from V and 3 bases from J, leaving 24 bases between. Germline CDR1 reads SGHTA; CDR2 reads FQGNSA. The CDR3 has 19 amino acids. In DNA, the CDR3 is TGTGCCAGCAGCTTAGGGTCACCTTCCGGAACAGGGTCGAAAGAGACCCAGTACTTC. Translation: CASSLGSPSGTGSKETQYF.

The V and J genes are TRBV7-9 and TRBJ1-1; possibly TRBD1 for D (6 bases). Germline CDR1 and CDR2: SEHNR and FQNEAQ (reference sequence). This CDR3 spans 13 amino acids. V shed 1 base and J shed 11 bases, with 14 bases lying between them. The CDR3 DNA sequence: TGTGCCAGCAGCTTAGTCGGACAGCTCGAGGCTTTCTTT. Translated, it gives CASSLVGQLEAFF.

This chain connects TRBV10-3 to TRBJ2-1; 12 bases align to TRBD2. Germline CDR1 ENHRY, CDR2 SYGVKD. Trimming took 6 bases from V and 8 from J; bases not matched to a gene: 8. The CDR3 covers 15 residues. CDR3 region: CAIRDGLAGIDEQFF. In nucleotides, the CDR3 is TGTGCCATCAGAGACGGACTAGCGGGAATCGATGAGCAGTTCTTC.

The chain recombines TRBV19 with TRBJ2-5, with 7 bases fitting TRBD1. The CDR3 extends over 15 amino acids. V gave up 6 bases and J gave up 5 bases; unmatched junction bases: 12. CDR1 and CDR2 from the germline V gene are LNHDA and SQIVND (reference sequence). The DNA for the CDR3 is TGTGCCAGTAGCCCCCAGAGAGGACAGGCGGAGACCCAGTACTTC. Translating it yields CASSPQRGQAETQYF.

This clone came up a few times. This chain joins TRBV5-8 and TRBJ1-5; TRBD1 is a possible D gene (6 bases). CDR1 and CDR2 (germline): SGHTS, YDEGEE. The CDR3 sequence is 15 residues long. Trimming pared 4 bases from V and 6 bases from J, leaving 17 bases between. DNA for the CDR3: TGTGCCAGCAGCACTGGGGACATCCGGGTTCAGCCCCAGCATTTT. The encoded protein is CASSTGDIRVQPQHF.

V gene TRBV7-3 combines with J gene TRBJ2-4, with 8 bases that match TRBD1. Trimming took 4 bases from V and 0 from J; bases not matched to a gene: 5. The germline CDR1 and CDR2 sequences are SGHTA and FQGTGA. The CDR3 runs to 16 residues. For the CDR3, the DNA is TGTGCCAGCAGCTCACAGGGGGTAGCAGCCAAAAACATTCAGTACTTC. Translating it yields CASSSQGVAAKNIQYF.

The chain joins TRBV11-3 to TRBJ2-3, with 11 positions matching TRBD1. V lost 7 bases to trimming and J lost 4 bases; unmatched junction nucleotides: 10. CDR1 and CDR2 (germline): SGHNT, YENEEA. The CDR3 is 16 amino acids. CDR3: CASTLRPGQGADTQYF. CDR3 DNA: TGTGCCAGCACCTTGAGACCGGGACAGGGGGCAGATACGCAGTATTTT.

CDR3 nucleotide sequence: TGTGCCACCAGTGATCCGAGGGCCCGGACAGATACGCAGTATTTT. It encodes CATSDPRARTDTQYF. The chain is built from TRBV24-1 and TRBJ2-3; TRBD2 might be the D (5 bases). The CDR3 covers 15 residues. Deletions cut 3 bases from V and 3 bases from J, with 12 bases between. Germline V lookup: CDR1 KGHDR, CDR2 SFDVKD.

The CDR3 region has the DNA TGTGCCAGCAGCCCCACGGGACAGTATAATTCACCCCTCCACTTT. Encoded protein: CASSPTGQYNSPLHF. The J gene is TRBJ1-6, the V gene TRBV7-9; 7 bases are a match to TRBD1. Germline trimming cut 5 bases from V and 4 bases from J; bases unmatched to any gene: 5. The CDR3 is 15 residues long. Looked up from germline, CDR1 is SEHNR and CDR2 is FQNEAQ (reference sequence).

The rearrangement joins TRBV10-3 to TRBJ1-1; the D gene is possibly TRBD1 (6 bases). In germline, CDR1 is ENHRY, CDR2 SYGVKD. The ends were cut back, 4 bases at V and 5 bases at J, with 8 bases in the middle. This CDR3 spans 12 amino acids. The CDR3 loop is CAISAGVTEAFF. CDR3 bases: TGTGCCATCAGTGCAGGGGTAACTGAAGCTTTCTTT.